A single sample is the source of the 16 T cell receptor beta chains below, sequenced in a study of blood T cell repertoires in COVID-19. Clones were sequenced by immunoSEQ multiplex PCR, and TCRdb holds only the in-frame ones, with some missing. Of under 200,000 clones in the sample, approximately 85% were seen once. Sequencing was done on a sample of PBMCs or T cells enriched from blood (not recorded which). Receptors originate from a man aged 35-49 years with acute COVID-19.

The rearrangement joins TRBV28 to TRBJ1-2; D ambiguous. Germline values: CDR1 MDHEN, CDR2 SYDVKM. This CDR3 has 12 residues. V was clipped by 3 bases and J by 5 bases, with 7 bases between them. As DNA, the CDR3 is TGTGCCAGCAGTTTTCGGGGTTATGGCTACACCTTC. This sequence encodes CASSFRGYGYTF.

V is TRBV28 and J is TRBJ2-1; TRBD1 agrees at 7 bases. The CDR3 totals 14 residues. Germline V gene lookup returns CDR1 MDHEN and CDR2 SYDVKM. V was clipped by 3 bases and J by 9 bases; unmatched bases: 8. This CDR3 is CASSFPYRGGEQFF. The CDR3 DNA is TGTGCCAGCAGTTTCCCATACAGGGGCGGTGAGCAGTTCTTC. Filled out from reference TRBV28 and TRBJ2-1, the complete variable domain reads DVKVTQSSRYLVKRTGEKVFLECVQDMDHENMFWYRQDPGLGLRLIYFSYDVKMKEKGDIPEGYSVSREKKERFSLILESASTNQTSMYLCASSFPYRGGEQFFGPGTRLTVL.

This chain links TRBV29-1 with TRBJ1-1; no firm D call. The CDR3 loop spans 13 amino acids. Germline V CDR1 and CDR2: SQVTM, ANQGSEA. The V end lost 6 bases, the J end lost 0 bases, and 11 bases lay between the germline ends. The CDR3 here is CSVGPGVNTEAFF. CDR3 DNA sequence: TGCAGCGTCGGCCCCGGGGTGAACACTGAAGCTTTCTTT.

This clone has only a few counts. The V call is TRBV19, the J call TRBJ2-3, with TRBD1 identical over 8 bases. The germline CDR1 and CDR2 sequences are LNHDA and SQIVND (reference sequence). V shed 7 bases, J shed 6 bases, and the junction held 9 bases outside the gene matches. This CDR3 has 14 amino acids. The CDR3 here is CASTPRGLTDTQYF. The DNA for the CDR3 is TGTGCCAGTACTCCCAGGGGGCTAACGGATACGCAGTATTTT.

The rearrangement uses TRBV28 and TRBJ2-3; no definite D call. Trimming removed 6 bases from V and 6 bases from J, with 10 bases in between. The CDR3 has 12 residues. Germline lookup yields CDR1 MDHEN and CDR2 SYDVKM. The CDR3 DNA is TGTGCCAGCAGCACCAGCAGGGATACGCAGTATTTT. It specifies CASSTSRDTQYF. The variable domain in full, completed from reference TRBV28 and TRBJ2-3, reads DVKVTQSSRYLVKRTGEKVFLECVQDMDHENMFWYRQDPGLGLRLIYFSYDVKMKEKGDIPEGYSVSREKKERFSLILESASTNQTSMYLCASSTSRDTQYFGPGTRLTVL.

V gene TRBV5-4 combines with J gene TRBJ2-7; 10 nucleotides align to TRBD1. The length of the CDR3 is 14 residues. The V segment lost 3 bases and the J segment 5 bases; nucleotides outside the gene matches: 5. Germline CDR1 SGHNT, CDR2 YYREEE (reference sequence). The CDR3 is CASSSWDRGHEQYF. Written as DNA, the CDR3 is TGTGCCAGCAGCTCCTGGGACAGGGGCCACGAGCAGTACTTC.

This clone was observed once. V is TRBV7-9 and J is TRBJ1-6, with TRBD1 matching 9 bases. Germline V gene data show CDR1 as SEHNR and CDR2 as FQNEAQ (reference sequence). CDR3 length equals 13 residues. J was trimmed by 13 bases and V by 5 bases; bases with no gene match: 6. CDR3 nucleotide sequence: TGTGCCAGCAGCGGACAGGGGCTGGGGCCCCTCCACTTT. Its protein is CASSGQGLGPLHF.

The chain has TRBV5-4 and TRBJ2-7; TRBD1 matches 7 bases. The CDR3 spans 13 residues. In germline, CDR1 is SGHNT, CDR2 YYREEE (reference sequence). V lost 5 bases, J lost 3 bases, and 5 bases stayed unmatched. The CDR3 nucleotides are TGTGCCAGCAGTGACAGGGTCCACTACGAGCAGTACTTC. It codes for CASSDRVHYEQYF.

The rearrangement links TRBV5-1 to TRBJ2-5, with 7 bases fitting TRBD1. The CDR3 is made up of 14 amino acids. From germline, CDR1 is SGHRS and CDR2 YFSETQ. Germline trimming cut 1 base from V and 1 base from J; bases unmatched to any gene: 1. CDR3 amino acids: CASSLTGAQETQYF. The DNA of the CDR3 is TGCGCCAGCAGCTTGACAGGGGCCCAAGAGACCCAGTACTTC.

The chain uses TRBV3-1 (or the pseudogene TRBV3-2) and TRBJ2-7, with no clear D. Trimming left V 3 bases short and J 3 bases short, with 6 bases between. Germline loops: CDR1 LGHDT, CDR2 YNNKEL (reference sequence). CDR3 length: 12 amino acids. The CDR3 spells CASSHGHYEQYF. The CDR3 nucleotides read TGTGCCAGCAGCCATGGGCACTACGAGCAGTACTTC.

This clone was detected only once. The genes are TRBV21-1 and TRBJ2-2; the listed D gene, TRBD1, was not tested against the DNA. TRBV21-1 is a pseudogene. This CDR3 contains 18 residues. This CDR3 reads CASSKGLRGQANTGELFF. DNA for the CDR3: TGTGCCAGCAGCAAAGGTTTGCGGGGACAGGCGAACACCGGGGAGCTGTTTTTT.

About this clone itself: An end of the junction does not agree with germline; a read error may underlie this. This sequence joins TRBV28 and TRBJ2-7; possibly TRBD1 for D (6 bases). This CDR3 region has 13 residues. Germline V gives CDR1 MDHEN, CDR2 SYDVKM. This chain's CDR3 is CASHKPHSGAAGF. The CDR3 DNA reads as TGTGCCAGCCACAAACCTCACTCAGGGGCTGCGGGTTTC.

The chain uses TRBV7-3 and TRBJ2-3; TRBD2 is a possible D gene (6 bases). The germline CDR1 and CDR2 sequences are SGHTA and FQGTGA. The germline V and J ends were trimmed by 3 bases and 2 bases, with 9 bases remaining between them. This CDR3 comprises 14 residues. The CDR3 sequence is CASSLVGLTDTQYF. The CDR3 bases are TGTGCCAGCAGCTTGGTGGGACTCACAGATACGCAGTATTTT. The full variable domain, its missing parts supplied by reference TRBV7-3 and TRBJ2-3, is GAGVSQTPSNKVTEKGKYVELRCDPISGHTALYWYRQSLGQGPEFLIYFQGTGAADDSGLPNDRFFAVRPEGSVSTLKIQRTERGDSAVYLCASSLVGLTDTQYFGPGTRLTVL.

CDR3 coding DNA: TGTGCCAGCAGCGTGCAGGGGGTCTCAGGCTACACCTTC. Its translation: CASSVQGVSGYTF. This chain links TRBV5-5 with TRBJ1-2, with TRBD1 matching 7 bases. V dropped 4 bases and J dropped 8; count of bases not matched to a gene: 8. Germline CDR1 is SGHKS and CDR2 is YYEKEE (reference sequence). CDR3 length: 13 amino acids. Full variable domain (outside the CDR3, taken from reference TRBV5-5 and TRBJ1-2): DAGVTQSPTHLIKTRGQQVTLRCSPISGHKSVSWYQQVLGQGPQFIFQYYEKEERGRGNFPDRFSARQFPNYSSELNVNALLLGDSALYLCASSVQGVSGYTFGSGTRLTVV.

The rearrangement links TRBV9 to TRBJ1-2, with TRBD1 matching 7 bases. Looked up from germline, CDR1 is SGDLS and CDR2 is YYNGEE. The ends lost 2 bases at V and 6 bases at J; junction bases unmatched: 1. The CDR3 has 12 amino acids. This chain's CDR3 is CASSVQGDGYTF. The DNA for the CDR3 is TGTGCCAGCAGCGTCCAGGGGGATGGCTACACCTTC.

The rearrangement links TRBV5-1 to TRBJ1-1; TRBD1 matches at 8 bases. The V gene end was trimmed by 5 bases and the J gene end by 1 base; junction bases not matched to a gene: 7. The germline gives CDR1 SGHRS, CDR2 YFSETQ. The CDR3 has 15 amino acids. The CDR3 spells CASSRRTGRNTEAFF. The CDR3 region has the DNA TGCGCCAGCAGTAGAAGGACAGGGAGGAACACTGAAGCTTTCTTT.